This TCR beta chain originates from a study of blood T cell repertoires in COVID-19 (TCRdb year 2020). As for the study more broadly: Samples covering the acute and convalescent phases of COVID-19 were provided by collaborators in the United States, Italy and Spain. Where available, HLA class I and class II types were taken from metadata supplied by the sample provider and were not determined by assay-based typing. The material from the prospective study consisted of cDNA or gDNA derived from T cells, B-cell-depleted T cells, or PBMCs. Nearly every sample came with metadata listing a de-identified subject ID, COVID-19 status, age in years and sex. The samples were drawn from the first 160 participants of the ongoing ImmuneRACE study and from under 1,500 subjects provided by 6 global collaborators. The repertoires were made available in a free public database intended to serve as a resource for research on the immune response to SARS-CoV-2. The dataset comprised deeply sampled blood TCRbeta repertoires from subjects exposed to, actively infected with, or recovered from COVID-19.

TCRbeta CDR3 regions were amplified from genomic DNA using the immunoSEQ Assay, a bias-controlled multiplex PCR. Concerning the study's data processing: Nucleated cell counts per sample were estimated from amplification of reference gene primers within the assay. To quantify the absolute abundance of each unique TCRbeta CDR3 rearrangement, sequence reads were collapsed and filtered. For each sample, productive Simpson clonality was calculated by taking the square root of Simpson's diversity index across productive rearrangements. TCRdb obtained this table from immuneACCESS and retained in-frame rearrangements with V and J assigned. These tables miss some clones; where compared with another copy, unresolved V genes account for less than half of the shortfall, and the remainder is unexplained. V, J and clone size reflect that table, while D and trimming were determined from the DNA. The sample profile shows approximately 360,000 clones; nearly 90% of them were found once. Around 7% of the sample rests with the top ten.

Notes on this clone: Its antigen is not yet known. No clone much larger than this one lies a single base away; base qualities are absent.

Collaborating institutions collected whole blood in K2EDTA tubes following their own protocols. Collaborator samples were shipped for TCRbeta analysis as frozen whole blood, isolated PBMCs, or DNA extracted from either sample type. Findings and caveats that apply to the study as a whole: Clinical and demographic metadata were provided uncurated, with the amount varying by source and participant.

From the cysteine up to the phenylalanine, the CDR3 has a length of 15 residues. CDR3 DNA only is kept here, 45 bases in frame from base 1. Deletion took 5 bases off V and 4 bases off J, with a span of 15 bases between the germline ends. The germline V gene encodes CDR1 SGHTA and CDR2 FQGNSA. The V and J genes are TRBV7-2 and TRBJ1-5; confidence is insufficient to name the D gene. This TCR derives from a young man with active or convalescent COVID-19. The specimen was peripheral blood. The DNA is as follows: TGTGCCAGCAGCCTAGGGTCGGGGTCAAATCAGCCCCAGCATTTT. This gives the protein CASSLGSGSNQPQHF.